This section outlines one T cell receptor beta chain sequence together with its context. It has no known antigen specificity. One base away there is no much larger clone; base qualities are not given. The germline V gene (reference sequence) yields LNHDA for CDR1 and SQIVND for CDR2. Clipping removes 5 bases from V and 10 bases from J, with 2 as the unmatched junction base count. From the cysteine through the phenylalanine, the CDR3 covers 13 amino acids. Only the CDR3 DNA stays, 39 bases, in frame from base 1. The data stem from a study of cytomegalovirus exposure and HLA in healthy donors (dated by TCRdb to 2015 to 2018). Regarding the complete study: In an earlier analysis of several hundred of the donors, around 300 Gb of sequence data and 95 million to 130 million unique TCR beta sequences from about 190 million T cells were reported. The T cell repertoires of several hundred subjects were profiled by immunosequencing and related to cytomegalovirus serostatus. On average, 235,054 unique TCR beta nucleotide sequences were sequenced per donor among fewer than 500 genotyped donors of the cohort, with roughly 18% of those sequences being non-productive. To study patterns of TCR occurrence, a later analysis re-analyzed previously published TCR beta repertoires from 650 to 750 donors and added high-resolution HLA genotyping. To predict cytomegalovirus infection status, the study brought together high-throughput TCR immunosequencing, statistical association of individual TCRs with disease status, and machine learning. Donor age, sex, ethnicity and CMV serostatus were collected together with the repertoire data. Class I and class II HLA loci were covered by the typing at four-digit resolution. In a later genetic analysis, genome-wide SNP genotypes for about 55% of the roughly 670 donors were used, and that subset was treated as a discovery cohort. The genetic ancestry cluster associated with self-reported Caucasian donors included about four fifths of the roughly 360 genotyped donors. To decide whether each TCR beta V gene segment behaved as functional or pseudogenic, an earlier analysis of some 600 of the donors relied on high-throughput TCR beta sequencing. An early release covering roughly 600 HLA-typed donors comprised roughly 300 gigabases of sequencing data and approximately 85 million unique TCR sequences. The number of donors typed differed by locus, with 629-630 for A, B, C, DRB1 and DQB1, roughly 550 for DQA1, under 610 for DPA1, and 472 for DPB1. All discovery cohort repertoires had been generated on a single sequencing platform. Rather than using new phenotypic data, the later analysis identified candidate immune exposures from TCR beta sequences and from how often those sequences occurred across donors. Besides the first cohort of roughly 660 subjects, a separate validation cohort made up of some 110 different subjects was used. The study aimed to test whether cataloging public T cell receptors could reveal signatures of past pathogen exposure. Because of strong linkage in the cohort, roughly five DR-DQ haplotypes were treated as single units for association and clustering. Results the study describes overall, beyond this receptor: A few of the identified cytomegalovirus-associated TCR beta chains were confirmed in vitro to be specific for cytomegalovirus antigens. An earlier analysis of approximately 500 of the donors showed that most TCR beta V segments appeared in productive rearrangements either about 87% or about 30% of the time, which broadly matched IMGT annotations. Assigning TCR associations to individual alleles was difficult when HLA alleles, especially DR and DQ, strongly co-occurred. A further reported finding was that TCR beta sequences accurately predicted the HLA-A and HLA-B alleles for most subjects in the first cohort. This cohort had only TCR beta chains sequenced, and the lack of alpha or paired-chain data limited which features could be detected. Most TCR sequences were observed very rarely across donors, whereas some public TCRs were present in many individuals. The only immune exposure information available for the cohort was CMV serostatus. A later analysis found that most CMV-associated TCR beta chains appeared HLA-restricted, with HLA associations seemingly driven largely by CMV exposure. According to a later analysis, parvovirus B19, influenza, CMV and Epstein-Barr virus appeared linked to several top co-occurrence clusters. The authors suggested that the approach could potentially be generalized to other disease states and immunological phenotypes. In a later analysis, TCR association rates were found to vary across HLA loci, with the most associated TCRs seen for DRB1 alleles and the fewest for HLA-C alleles. A later analysis found that HLA-associated TCR beta chains were more clonally expanded and had lower generation probabilities than equally common non-associated chains. A group of highly shared sequence variants was considered likely to be a technical artifact of the sequencing pipeline. Some IMGT-functional V segments, including TRBV6-2 and TRBV6-3, could not be told apart with the 87-base-pair reads, so those segments were excluded. In the study, some 160 TCR beta chains were listed as associated with cytomegalovirus. V-gene and J-gene trimming of TCR beta chains was associated with a missense DCLRE1C variant in a later genetic analysis, and the association was replicated in an independent cohort. Presence/absence analyses assumed roughly uniform sequencing depth across donors, an assumption that may not hold. HLA typing was unavailable for some donors at each locus, so association tests used only the typed subset. The classifier was reported to diagnose cytomegalovirus status with high specificity and sensitivity in both the original cohort and the validation cohort. About 17 rarely observed V segments, including chromosome 9 orphons, were excluded from the earlier analysis of several hundred of the donors because counts were too low. A later analysis associated some 17,000 TCR beta sequences with specific HLA alleles at a false discovery rate of 0.05. Linkage disequilibrium might explain the correlated functional status among segregating V segments, but an unknown experimental factor could not be excluded. In a later genetic analysis, fewer N-insertions in productive TCRs were reported among donors in an Asian-associated ancestry cluster than the approximately 670-donor mean.

Libraries were made using the immunoSEQ multiplex PCR assay. A mixture of 60 forward primers for TCR Vbeta segments and 13 reverse primers for TCR Jbeta segments was used in the multiplex PCR. The CDR3 region of rearranged TCR beta genes was amplified from genomic DNA by a multiplex PCR assay. Amplified TCR beta libraries were sequenced as 87-base-pair reads on the Illumina HiSeq System. The original pipeline was this. A later analysis counted some 74 million unique TCR beta chains across the 640 or so repertoires, and some 11 million of these chains were shared by at least two donors. A nearest-neighbor algorithm error-corrected the raw reads and collapsed the reads into unique sequences, merging closely related sequences to remove PCR and sequencing errors. To assign V, D and J gene segments, CDR3 sequences were aligned to IMGT reference sequences. For a sequence to be retained, a match of at least six nucleotides to both a V gene segment and a J gene segment was required. Rearrangements were called productive when the CDR3 lacked stop codons and stayed in frame with V and J; all others were non-productive. CDR3 was defined according to IMGT convention as the region running from the second conserved V-encoded cysteine to the conserved J-encoded phenylalanine. Sequences without an unambiguous match to a single V gene segment were excluded from the earlier analysis of a few hundred of the donors. In an earlier analysis of some 590 of the donors, a V segment was called functional when productive rearrangements were above 56.7%, and segregating when the standard deviation between donors exceeded 5%. A statistical classification framework was built for diagnosing cytomegalovirus status from the catalog of TCR beta chain sequences. A later analysis assigned V and J genes by comparing TCR nucleotide sequences with IMGT/GENE-DB human TR gene sequences. A later analysis assigned CDR3 sequences and most-parsimonious VDJ recombination scenarios with the TCRdist pipeline. In a later analysis, each TCR beta chain was defined by its CDR3 amino acid sequence together with its V-gene family, and reads without a unique V-gene family were excluded. To address suspected cross-contamination and a sequencing artifact, a later analysis removed some 620 highly shared, low-generation-probability nucleotide sequences. A later analysis calculated a clonal expansion index for each public chain from normalized within-repertoire ranks of inferred template counts. A later analysis computed generation probabilities with a VDJ recombination model fitted to out-of-frame rearrangements, and checked the results against IGoR. A later analysis scored TCR-TCR, TCR-HLA and TCR-CMV co-occurrence with hypergeometric tests, applying a repertoire-size bias correction to TCR pairs. False discovery rates were estimated in a later analysis by permuting HLA or CMV assignments 20 times. A later analysis grouped co-occurring TCRs with DBSCAN, adding TCRdist sequence similarity when clustering within HLA-allele-positive subsets. Co-occurrence clustering excluded repertoires with fewer than 30,000 or more than 120,000 public chains, plus five with anomalous nucleotide sharing. Sourced from immuneACCESS, this table was stored by TCRdb with only in-frame sequences that have V and J called. A share of the clones is absent; for the studies checked, an unresolved V gene accounts for under half, and the remainder has no known explanation. The V and J calls and clone size were taken over from that table, and D and trimming were inferred from the DNA. This sample has about 93,000 clones in its table, and approximately 68% of those were observed once. About 5.5% of the sample is taken by the ten largest.

The cohort consisted of 650 to 700 healthy bone marrow donors. Cohort members were all nominally healthy when sampled, although unrecorded immune exposures were likely present. The donor tested CMV seropositive, placing the donor among the 310 or so seropositive members of the cohort. A peripheral blood sample was collected from each donor, and TCR beta sequencing was performed on peripheral blood mononuclear cells. Genomic DNA extraction from the blood cell samples was performed with the Qiagen DNeasy Blood Extraction Kit. The chain joins TRBV19 to TRBJ2-1, with 13 junctional bases fitting TRBD2. The TCR originated in a boy aged 5 to 17 in good health and CMV-seropositive. The sequenced sample was PBMCs. The CDR3: CASSPGLAGEQFF. Here is the DNA: TGTGCCAGTAGTCCGGGACTAGCGGGGGAGCAGTTCTTC.